A selection of T cell receptor beta chains follows, all from one sample in a study of blood T cell repertoires in COVID-19. This table comes from immunoSEQ multiplex PCR, and its TCRdb copy is limited to in-frame clones, with some not included. The sample includes 270,000 or so clones, roughly 80% of them seen just once. Sample: peripheral blood. The receptor set was obtained from a woman aged 45 to 65 who had recovered from COVID-19. The CDR3 runs from the conserved cysteine through the conserved F or W. D genes are given only for firm matches. Size is omitted from some rows. Given values are once, few, many or a class for expanded clones.

TRBD1 . TRBJ2-7 TRBV25-1 15 CASSVAGQGLREQYF TGTGCCAGCAGTGTAGCCGGACAGGGGCTACGCGAGCAGTACTTC
. once TRBJ2-6 TRBV4-3 18 CASSQRLDSSSGANVLTF TGCGCCAGCAGCCAACGACTGGACAGCTCCTCTGGGGCCAACGTCCTGACTTTC
TRBD2 few TRBJ2-7 TRBV7-2 16 CASSQTRAGGLYEQYF TGTGCCAGCAGCCAGACGCGGGCGGGGGGGCTCTACGAGCAGTACTTC
. . TRBJ2-2 TRBV27 16 CASSFGAGTNTGELFF TGTGCCAGCAGTTTTGGGGCGGGGACGAACACCGGGGAGCTGTTTTTT
TRBD1 . TRBJ2-7 TRBV9 13 CASSRQGTYEQYF TGTGCCAGCAGCAGACAGGGGACCTACGAGCAGTACTTC
. . TRBJ2-2 TRBV18 20 CASSPPRRTPRVGNTGELFF TGTGCCAGCTCACCACCACGTAGGACACCACGAGTGGGGAACACCGGGGAGCTGTTTTTT
. . TRBJ1-1 TRBV27 14 CASTRTVLDTEAFF TGTGCCAGCACCCGGACAGTTTTGGACACTGAAGCTTTCTTT
. . TRBJ1-1 TRBV10-2 14 CASRRGTTNTEAFF TGCGCCAGCAGGAGGGGGACAACGAACACTGAAGCTTTCTTT
TRBD2 . TRBJ2-1 TRBV2 15 CASSLAGVTYNEQFF TGTGCCAGCAGTTTAGCGGGAGTGACCTACAATGAGCAGTTCTTC
. . TRBJ1-1 TRBV4-1 15 CASNPGDRGYTEAFF TGCGCCAGCAACCCGGGAGACCGTGGGTACACTGAAGCTTTCTTT
. . TRBJ2-7 TRBV4-1 10 CASSRDEQYF TGCGCCAGCAGCCGCGACGAGCAGTACTTC
. . TRBJ1-1 TRBV28 14 CASSSGQGRTEAFF TGTGCCAGCAGTTCTGGCCAGGGGCGGACTGAAGCTTTCTTT
TRBD1 . TRBJ1-2 TRBV12-3/TRBV12-4 13 CASRRTGIYGYTF TGTGCCAGCAGGCGGACAGGGATCTATGGCTACACCTTC
TRBD1 once TRBJ1-1 TRBV5-1 14 CASSLAPGGSEAFF TGCGCCAGCAGCTTGGCTCCAGGGGGCTCTGAAGCTTTCTTT
TRBD1 . TRBJ2-5 TRBV24-1 18 CATSYRGRDRGREETQYF TGTGCCACCAGCTACCGAGGTCGGGACAGGGGGAGGGAAGAGACCCAGTACTTC
. . TRBJ2-5 TRBV27 13 CASSFRGQETQYF TGTGCCAGCAGTTTTAGGGGCCAAGAGACCCAGTACTTC
TRBD2 . TRBJ2-7 TRBV7-2 16 CASSPLGSGGMSEQYF TGTGCCAGCAGCCCATTGGGTAGCGGGGGGATGAGCGAGCAGTACTTC
TRBD2 . TRBJ2-4 TRBV6-2/TRBV6-3 15 CASSYSGLAGDIQYF TGTGCCAGCAGTTACTCCGGGCTAGCGGGGGACATTCAGTACTTC
. few TRBJ1-6 TRBV7-2 16 CASSLMGPGVNSPLHF TGTGCCAGCAGCTTAATGGGGCCAGGGGTAAATTCACCCCTCCACTTT
. . TRBJ1-2 TRBV12-3/TRBV12-4 12 CASSFSSRGYTF TGTGCCAGCAGTTTTTCTTCGCGGGGCTACACCTTC
. . TRBJ1-3 TRBV6-5 15 CASSQGLSSGNTIYF TGTGCCAGCAGCCAGGGACTTAGCTCTGGAAACACCATATATTTT
. few TRBJ2-7 TRBV27 14 CASRVSVSSYEQYF TGTGCCAGCCGGGTTTCAGTTAGCAGCTACGAGCAGTACTTC
TRBD1 . TRBJ1-4 TRBV6-2/TRBV6-3 16 CASSIRPGQVNEKLFF TGTGCCAGCAGTATTCGACCCGGACAGGTTAATGAAAAACTGTTTTTT
. . TRBJ1-2 TRBV6-1 14 CASSESGTPGGYTF TGTGCCAGCAGTGAATCTGGGACACCCGGCGGCTACACCTTC
. . TRBJ2-1 TRBV9 17 CASSVVGLPSPSKEQFF TGTGCCAGCAGCGTAGTGGGACTCCCGTCCCCCTCGAAAGAGCAGTTCTTC
. . TRBJ1-3 TRBV28 14 CASSPGGGGNTIYF TGTGCCAGCAGTCCGGGGGGAGGGGGAAACACCATATATTTT
. . TRBJ1-3 TRBV7-9 13 CASLSRSGNTIYF TGTGCCAGCCTGAGTCGTTCTGGAAACACCATATATTTT
TRBD2 . TRBJ2-1 TRBV4-3 18 CASSQDYGGASGSNEQFF TGCGCCAGCAGCCAAGATTACGGCGGGGCTAGCGGGTCCAATGAGCAGTTCTTC
. . TRBJ2-5 TRBV5-6 14 CASSSTRGYETQYF TGTGCCAGCAGCTCGACTAGAGGTTACGAGACCCAGTACTTC
. . TRBJ2-5 TRBV2 14 CASSEFPPQETQYF TGTGCCAGCAGTGAGTTTCCTCCCCAAGAGACCCAGTACTTC
. . TRBJ1-2 TRBV4-3 16 CASSQDGEARPSGYTF TGCGCCAGCAGCCAAGATGGGGAGGCCCGGCCCTCAGGCTACACCTTC